The 20 T cell receptor beta chains listed next were all sequenced from one sample in a study of blood T cell repertoires in COVID-19 (dated by TCRdb to the early 2020s). The library was prepared using the immunoSEQ multiplex PCR assay. The table comes from immuneACCESS by way of TCRdb, which keeps in-frame sequences with V and J called. Part of the clones is missing from these tables; in studies checked, under half for an unresolved V gene and the rest for unknown reasons. The sample profile shows some 200,000 clones; approximately 82% of them were found once. In total, the top ten clones hold approximately 12% of the sample. The sequenced sample was peripheral blood. The receptors shown here come from a woman aged 40 to 50 with acute or convalescent COVID-19.

The gene calls are TRBV19 and TRBJ2-5; a weak D match, TRBD2 (6 bases). The CDR3 extends over 14 amino acids. Trimming shortened V by 3 bases and J by 5 bases, and 13 bases separated the two germline ends. In germline, CDR1 is LNHDA, CDR2 SQIVND (reference sequence). In DNA, the CDR3 is TGTGCCAGTAGTATCTTTGGAGGGCAGGAGACCCAGTACTTC. Residues: CASSIFGGQETQYF.

This clone was detected only once. J is TRBJ1-1 and V is TRBV19, with 8 nucleotides matching TRBD1. The V segment lost 6 bases and the J segment 6 bases; nucleotides outside the gene matches: 12. CDR3 size: 15 residues. CDR1 and CDR2 (germline): LNHDA, SQIVND (reference sequence). The CDR3 protein is CASRSRAGGESEAFF. For the CDR3, the DNA is TGTGCCAGTAGGAGCCGGGCAGGGGGCGAGTCTGAAGCTTTCTTT.

The chain employs TRBV23-1 and TRBJ2-1; TRBD2 aligns across 11 bases. TRBV23-1 is labeled an ORF, and its function is uncertain. Trimming at V came to 4 bases and at J to 6 bases, leaving 11 bases not matched to a gene. The CDR3 runs 17 residues. CDR3 sequence reads: CASSPRASGGPGNEQFF. CDR3 coding DNA: TGCGCCAGCAGTCCCCGAGCTAGCGGGGGGCCCGGCAATGAGCAGTTCTTC.

The chain links TRBV6-6 to TRBJ1-6, with D uncertain. Trimming shortened V by 2 bases and J by 9 bases, and 14 bases separated the two germline ends. The CDR3 loop spans 15 amino acids. Germline-derived CDR1 and CDR2 are MNHNY and SVGAGI (reference sequence). This CDR3 is CASSYAPKGSSPLHF. The CDR3 DNA sequence: TGTGCCAGCAGTTACGCGCCCAAAGGGAGTTCACCCCTCCACTTT.

This clone was seen only a few times. This chain connects TRBV5-1 to TRBJ2-2; D is possibly TRBD2 (5 bases). Germline lookup yields CDR1 SGHRS and CDR2 YFSETQ. Trimming removed 2 bases at V and 5 bases at J, with 10 bases between. This CDR3 contains 14 residues. This CDR3 is CASSFFGNTGELFF. CDR3 DNA sequence: TGCGCCAGCAGCTTTTTCGGGAATACCGGGGAGCTGTTTTTT. The full variable domain, its missing parts supplied by reference TRBV5-1 and TRBJ2-2, is KAGVTQTPRYLIKTRGQQVTLSCSPISGHRSVSWYQQTPGQGLQFLFEYFSETQRNKGNFPGRFSGRQFSNSRSEMNVSTLELGDSALYLCASSFFGNTGELFFGEGSRLTVL.

The chain carries TRBV11-2 and TRBJ2-7; weak D call: TRBD1 (6 bases). CDR3 length: 15 residues. The germline V gene encodes CDR1 SGHAT and CDR2 FQNNGV. V was pared by 1 base and J by 2 bases, with 12 bases between. For the CDR3, the DNA is TGTGCCAGCAGCTTAGTGGCAGGGGAGACCTACGAGCAGTACTTC. Translating it yields CASSLVAGETYEQYF.

The chain couples TRBV24-1 to TRBJ2-1; unclear D gene. This CDR3 contains 11 residues. Germline V gene data show CDR1 as KGHDR and CDR2 as SFDVKD. The V gene lost 1 base and the J gene lost 8 bases, with 2 bases spanning the gap. The CDR3 sequence: CATSDFDEQFF. The CDR3 DNA sequence: TGTGCCACCAGTGATTTCGATGAGCAGTTCTTC.

This clone was counted once. V usage is TRBV7-8 and J usage is TRBJ2-2; 7 bases agree with TRBD2. The CDR3 consists of 16 residues. Per germline, CDR1 SGHVS and CDR2 FQNEAQ. Trimming removed 7 bases from V and 1 base from J; junction bases left unmatched: 9. Here the CDR3 DNA reads TGTGCCAGCACCCAGCGAGGGAGGGAGAACACCGGGGAGCTGTTTTTT. Protein sequence: CASTQRGRENTGELFF. Full variable domain (outside the CDR3, taken from reference TRBV7-8 and TRBJ2-2): GAGVSQSPRYKVAKRGQDVALRCDPISGHVSLFWYQQALGQGPEFLTYFQNEAQLDKSGLPSDRFFAERPEGSVSTLKIQRTQQEDSAVYLCASTQRGRENTGELFFGEGSRLTVL.

The rearrangement uses TRBV4-2 and TRBJ1-1; no clear D gene. The CDR3 sequence is 13 residues long. V was trimmed by 2 bases and J by 1 base, leaving 5 bases between them. CDR1 is LGHNA and CDR2 is YNFKEQ in the germline V gene. CDR3 DNA sequence: TGTGCCAGCAGCCAACTATCGAACACTGAAGCTTTCTTT. It yields the protein CASSQLSNTEAFF.

The V call is TRBV11-2, the J call TRBJ2-1; perhaps TRBD1 as D (6 bases). The germline V gene has CDR1 SGHAT and CDR2 FQNNGV. Trimming shortened V by 3 bases and J by 1 base, and 7 bases separated the two germline ends. This CDR3 comprises 14 residues. Written as DNA, the CDR3 is TGTGCCAGCAGCTTTAGGGGGTCCTACAATGAGCAGTTCTTC. Translating it yields CASSFRGSYNEQFF.

This clone came up a few times. V gene TRBV3-1 (or the pseudogene TRBV3-2) combines with J gene TRBJ2-7, with a possible D match to TRBD1 (5 bases). V was pared by 3 bases and J by 7 bases, with 10 bases between. Germline V CDR1 and CDR2: LGHDT, YNNKEL (reference sequence). The CDR3 spans 12 residues. The CDR3 loop is CASSHNQGEQYF. CDR3 nucleotides: TGTGCCAGCAGCCATAATCAGGGTGAGCAGTACTTC.

The V and J genes are TRBV6-5 and TRBJ1-1, with D tentatively TRBD1 (6 bases). Trimming removed 8 bases at V and 0 bases at J, with 13 bases between. CDR1 is MNHEY and CDR2 is SVGAGI in the germline V gene. CDR3 length equals 14 residues. The CDR3 DNA is TGTGCCAGCGGGGGCCTCAACATGAACACTGAAGCTTTCTTT. This translates into CASGGLNMNTEAFF.

This clone was detected a few times. The V call is TRBV3-1 (or the pseudogene TRBV3-2), the J call TRBJ2-7; 8 nucleotides match TRBD1. The CDR3 loop spans 14 amino acids. Germline V CDR1 and CDR2: LGHDT, YNNKEL (reference sequence). J lost 2 bases, V lost 4 bases, and 4 bases had no gene match. The CDR3 DNA follows: TGTGCCAGCAGCCGTCGGACAGGGCCCTACGAGCAGTACTTC. It yields the protein CASSRRTGPYEQYF.

V is TRBV5-1 and J is TRBJ1-2; perhaps TRBD1 as D (5 bases). CDR3 length equals 16 residues. The V and J ends lost 4 bases and 4 bases respectively, with 20 bases between them. The germline CDR1 and CDR2 sequences are SGHRS and YFSETQ. CDR3 residues: CASSELSGVGSYGYTF. The CDR3 coding sequence is TGCGCCAGCAGCGAGCTATCGGGGGTAGGAAGCTATGGCTACACCTTC.

The gene calls are TRBV10-3 and TRBJ1-5; 8 nucleotides line up with TRBD1. Trimming at V came to 10 bases and at J to 8 bases, leaving 7 bases not matched to a gene. CDR3 length equals 12 residues. Germline V gene sequence: CDR1 ENHRY, CDR2 SYGVKD. CDR3 nucleotides: TGTGCCACCCAGGGGGCAGAGGAGCCCCAGCATTTT. Its protein product is CATQGAEEPQHF.

Written as DNA, the CDR3 is TGTGCCAGCAGCCTGGGTGGGACAGGGGGCAAGTATGGCTACACCTTC. Translating it yields CASSLGGTGGKYGYTF. The chain couples TRBV7-9 to TRBJ1-2, with 12 bases matching TRBD1. CDR3 size: 16 residues. V lost 5 bases to trimming and J lost 5 bases; unmatched junction nucleotides: 9. Per the germline V gene, CDR1 is SEHNR and CDR2 is FQNEAQ (reference sequence).

Only one count was recorded for this clone. V and J are TRBV5-6 and TRBJ2-1, with 13 bases matching TRBD2. V lost 0 bases and J lost 4; bases outside the gene matches: 7. This CDR3 spans 18 amino acids. Germline V gene data show CDR1 as SGHDT and CDR2 as YYEEEE. CDR3 in DNA: TGTGCCAGCAGCTTGGGAGGACTAGCGGGAGTTAATTACAATGAGCAGTTCTTC. It codes for CASSLGGLAGVNYNEQFF.

The rearrangement links TRBV7-2 to TRBJ1-2; TRBD1 aligns across 7 bases. Germline trimming cut 3 bases from V and 5 bases from J; bases unmatched to any gene: 3. Per the germline V gene, CDR1 is SGHTA and CDR2 is FQGNSA. The CDR3 has 13 amino acids. This CDR3 reads CASSFDREYGYTF. The CDR3 nucleotides are TGTGCCAGCAGCTTCGACAGGGAATATGGCTACACCTTC.

This clone was seen once. The rearrangement joins TRBV5-1 to TRBJ2-6; the match to TRBD2 covers 13 bases. From germline, CDR1 is SGHRS and CDR2 YFSETQ. The junction had 17 bases not matched to a gene; V was cut back by 8 bases and J by 3 bases. The CDR3 contains 20 residues. For the CDR3, the DNA is TGCGCCAGATGGGCGAGCCAAACTAGCGGGAGGGCCCTTGGGGCCAACGTCCTGACTTTC. Its translation is CARWASQTSGRALGANVLTF.

The chain recombines TRBV9 with TRBJ2-1, with a weak D call TRBD1 (6 bases). This CDR3 spans 15 amino acids. The ends were cut back, 3 bases at V and 4 bases at J, with 14 bases in the middle. In germline, CDR1 is SGDLS, CDR2 YYNGEE. The CDR3 region is CASSEDSDLYNEQFF. CDR3 coding DNA: TGTGCCAGCAGCGAGGACAGTGACCTATACAATGAGCAGTTCTTC.